Below are 3 T cell receptor beta chains sequenced from a single sample in a study of blood T cell repertoires in COVID-19 (dated by TCRdb to 2020 to 2022). Library method: the immunoSEQ multiplex PCR assay. This immuneACCESS table, as held by TCRdb, lists in-frame sequences with V and J called but not all clones. Of the missing ones, under half trace to an unresolved V gene in checked studies; the others have no known cause. The table for this sample lists about 100,000 clones; approximately 93% of them were counted only once. The top ten clonotypes cover over 2% of the sample. Sample: peripheral blood. The receptors were gathered from a man aged 45-60 years with active COVID-19.

V and J are TRBV7-9 and TRBJ1-1; D perhaps matches TRBD1 (5 bases). Per germline, CDR1 SEHNR and CDR2 FQNEAQ (reference sequence). Trimming shortened V by 3 bases and J by 1 base, and 15 bases separated the two germline ends. This CDR3 spans 16 amino acids. The CDR3 spells CASSLGGGRQNTEAFF. The CDR3 nucleotides read TGTGCCAGCAGCTTGGGGGGAGGCAGACAGAACACTGAAGCTTTCTTT.

This clone has more than one count but fewer than ten. V gene TRBV28 combines with J gene TRBJ2-5; 10 positions match TRBD2. J gave up 3 bases and V 3 bases, and 7 bases lay outside the gene matches. This CDR3 is 16 amino acids long. Germline V gives CDR1 MDHEN, CDR2 SYDVKM. As DNA, the CDR3 is TGTGCCAGCAGTTTCTCAGAAGGACTAGCGGAAGAGACCCAGTACTTC. It yields the protein CASSFSEGLAEETQYF.

For the CDR3, the DNA is TGTGCCAGCAGCTTAGTAAGCGGGAGCACAGATACGCAGTATTTT. Translated: CASSLVSGSTDTQYF. This chain links TRBV11-3 with TRBJ2-3; possible D gene TRBD2, 6 bases. The CDR3 is made up of 15 amino acids. Trimming pared 1 base from V and 0 bases from J, leaving 8 bases between. CDR1 is SGHNT and CDR2 is YENEEA in the germline V gene.